The T cell receptor (beta chain) described here comes from a study of monozygotic twins with inflammatory bowel disease. CDR1 ENHRY and CDR2 SYGVKD come from the germline V gene. The CDR3 sequence is 13 residues long. TCRdb reprocessed the 5' RACE reads and keeps a single row for each CDR3 protein, giving no DNA. Here the sample table reports 440,000 or so distinct CDR3 sequences. General study points: With inverse Simpson as the measure, TCRbeta diversity was lower in IBD patients than in healthy co-twins. Reduced clonotype sharing with other individuals was observed in IBD patients relative to healthy twins, especially with disease activity.

About this clonotype: Its antigen remains unidentified.

This sequence was found in a human donor with ulcerative colitis or Crohn's disease, or a healthy co-twin of an affected twin (not recorded which). The sample consisted of blood. The chain joins TRBV10-3 to TRBJ1-2; TCRdb designates TRBD1, a call that cannot be tested without DNA. The CDR3 sequence is CAIGPGTGYGYTF.